Listed below are T cell receptor beta chains from one sample, sequenced in a study of T-cell reconstitution after alpha-beta-depleted transplantation in children. TCRdb re-analysed the PCR reads in MiXCR, keeping a single row per CDR3 protein. The sample records about 980,000 distinct CDR3 sequences, roughly 29% being singletons. The specimen was PBMCs, mostly from graft donor cells, collected 360 days after TCRalphabeta/CD19-depleted stem cell transplant. The receptors were sampled from a boy younger than two who had a stem cell transplant for SCID, so the T cells may come from the graft donor. Both conserved end residues are part of each CDR3. Fields, in order: clone size, D gene, V gene, J gene, CDR3 protein, CDR3 DNA. D genes are given only for firm matches. The size entry is marked missing in some rows and otherwise reads once, few, many or a size class.

once	TRBD1	TRBV25-1	TRBJ2-2	CASTYAPGQPNTGELFF	TGTGCCAGCACCTATGCCCCGGGACAGCCGAACACCGGGGAGCTGTTTTTT
many	.	TRBV7-9	TRBJ2-1	CASSLNTRWVRNEQFF	TGTGCCAGCAGCTTGAATACTAGGTGGGTTCGCAATGAGCAGTTCTTC
few	.	TRBV15	TRBJ2-3	CATSRDPGGTDTQYF	TGTGCCACCAGCAGAGATCCGGGGGGCACAGATACGCAGTATTTT
.	TRBD1	TRBV20-1	TRBJ1-4	CSASRDRVGKLFF	TGCAGTGCTAGCCGGGACAGGGTAGGAAAACTGTTTTTT
few	TRBD1	TRBV6-2/TRBV6-3	TRBJ2-2	CASSYLATGANTGELFF	TGTGCCAGCAGTTACCTGGCTACAGGGGCGAACACCGGGGAGCTGTTTTTT
.	TRBD2	TRBV12-3/TRBV12-4	TRBJ2-1	CASRGGTSLFDYNEQFF	TGTGCCAGCAGGGGGGGGACCTCCCTTTTTGACTACAATGAGCAGTTCTTC
.	.	TRBV20-1	TRBJ2-1	CSASRAVSYNEQFF	TGCAGTGCTAGTAGGGCAGTTTCCTACAATGAGCAGTTCTTC
many	.	TRBV6-2/TRBV6-3	TRBJ2-1	CASSYIRQNVYNEQFF	TGTGCCAGCAGTTACATAAGACAAAACGTCTACAATGAGCAGTTCTTC
few	TRBD1	TRBV6-5	TRBJ1-1	CASSPLGTGERNTEAFF	TGTGCCAGCAGTCCCTTGGGGACAGGGGAGAGGAACACTGAAGCTTTCTTT
.	.	TRBV29-1	TRBJ2-5	CSVVIPGKETQYF	TGCAGCGTTGTTATCCCAGGGAAGGAGACCCAGTACTTC
few	.	TRBV20-1	TRBJ1-1	CSASGFLNTEAFF	TGCAGTGCTAGTGGTTTTCTGAACACTGAAGCTTTCTTT
.	.	TRBV15	TRBJ2-7	CATSRSFSSYEQYF	TGTGCCACCAGCAGGTCCTTTTCCTCCTACGAGCAGTACTTC
few	.	TRBV6-5	TRBJ2-2	CASSNRDSTGELFF	TGTGCCAGCAGTAACAGGGATAGCACCGGGGAGCTGTTTTTT
few	.	TRBV4-3	TRBJ2-3	CASSQDIGADTQYF	TGCGCCAGCAGCCAAGATATAGGAGCAGATACGCAGTATTTT
few	.	TRBV10-3	TRBJ1-3	CAISGLPSGNTIYF	TGTGCCATCAGTGGACTGCCCTCTGGAAACACCATATATTTT
many	.	TRBV5-5	TRBJ1-1	CASSFHAGNTEAFF	TGTGCCAGCAGCTTTCATGCGGGAAACACTGAAGCTTTCTTT
once	TRBD1	TRBV28	TRBJ2-7	CASSLQQGAFNEQYF	TGTGCCAGCAGTCTACAACAGGGGGCGTTCAACGAGCAGTACTTC
.	TRBD2	TRBV5-4	TRBJ2-1	CASSSTSGPYNEQFF	TGTGCCAGCAGCTCGACTAGCGGGCCCTACAATGAGCAGTTCTTC
few	TRBD1	TRBV5-1	TRBJ2-2	CASSPGQGSSDGELFF	TGCGCCAGCAGTCCTGGACAGGGTAGTTCGGACGGGGAGCTGTTTTTT
few	.	TRBV4-1	TRBJ1-1	CASSPIVPRTEAFF	TGCGCCAGCAGCCCGATAGTCCCGCGCACTGAAGCTTTCTTT